The 25 T cell receptor beta chains below were found in one sample sequenced in a study of blood T cell repertoires in COVID-19. Assay used: immunoSEQ multiplex PCR; TCRdb lists only in-frame clones, some missing. The sample has 250,000 to 400,000 clones, around 86% seen once; the top ten hold 1%. Sequencing input: peripheral blood. These receptors originate from a man in his forties or fifties with active or convalescent COVID-19.

The chain carries TRBV29-1 and TRBJ1-2, with 9 bases that match TRBD1. The CDR3 loop spans 12 amino acids. The J segment lost 8 bases and the V segment lost 0 bases, leaving 1 base of the junction unmatched. Germline lookup yields CDR1 SQVTM and CDR2 ANQGSEA. The DNA of the CDR3 is TGCAGCGTTGAAGAGACAGGGGGAGGCTACACCTTC. It specifies CSVEETGGGYTF.

The chain recombines TRBV18 with TRBJ1-1, with TRBD1 matching 8 bases. After removal of 1 base from V and 2 bases from J, the junction contained 12 bases not matched to a gene. The CDR3 covers 18 residues. Germline CDR1 KGHSH, CDR2 LQKENI. CDR3 coding DNA: TGTGCCAGCTCACCACGTCAGGGGGCGTCCCGGGATAACACTGAAGCTTTCTTT. This gives the protein CASSPRQGASRDNTEAFF.

The rearrangement links TRBV9 to TRBJ2-3; 8 nucleotides line up with TRBD1. The CDR3 contains 16 residues. CDR1 and CDR2 from the germline V gene are SGDLS and YYNGEE. V trimming: 1 base; J trimming: 3 bases; junction bases outside the gene matches: 7. This CDR3 reads CASSVWTGTSTDTQYF. The CDR3 nucleotides are TGTGCCAGCAGCGTATGGACAGGGACATCGACAGATACGCAGTATTTT.

The CDR3 region has the DNA TGCGCCAGCAGCTTGGAGGGACACAGCATCTACAATGAGCAGTTCTTC. Amino acids: CASSLEGHSIYNEQFF. This rearrangement joins TRBV5-1 to TRBJ2-1, with a possible D match to TRBD1 (6 bases). Trimming pared 0 bases from V and 3 bases from J, leaving 13 bases between. CDR3 length equals 16 residues. Looked up from germline, CDR1 is SGHRS and CDR2 is YFSETQ.

The V gene is TRBV24-1, the J gene TRBJ2-3; 9 bases align to TRBD2. Trimming removed 3 bases from V and 0 bases from J; junction bases left unmatched: 6. The CDR3 spans 17 residues. Germline lookup yields CDR1 KGHDR and CDR2 SFDVKD. CDR3 residues: CATSDQGTSTSTDTQYF. The CDR3 DNA follows: TGTGCCACCAGTGATCAGGGGACTAGCACAAGCACAGATACGCAGTATTTT.

This clone was counted at least ten times. The rearrangement uses TRBV19 and TRBJ1-4; no definite D call. Trimming cost V 10 bases and J 0 bases, with 15 bases left between them. The CDR3 consists of 15 residues. Germline-derived CDR1 and CDR2 are LNHDA and SQIVND (reference sequence). Here the CDR3 DNA reads TGTGCCACCCGACAAAATTTTGCAACTAATGAAAAACTGTTTTTT. Its translation is CATRQNFATNEKLFF. The full variable domain, rest sourced from reference TRBV19 and TRBJ1-4, is DGGITQSPKYLFRKEGQNVTLSCEQNLNHDAMYWYRQDPGQGLRLIYYSQIVNDFQKGDIAEGYSVSREKKESFPLTVTSAQKNPTAFYLCATRQNFATNEKLFFGSGTQLSVL.

The chain uses TRBV5-1 and TRBJ1-2, with a possible D match to TRBD1 (5 bases). The CDR3 is 13 residues long. Trimming removed 4 bases at V and 4 bases at J, with 11 bases between. Germline CDR1 reads SGHRS; CDR2 reads YFSETQ. The CDR3 protein is CASSEGVGYGYTF. The CDR3 DNA sequence: TGCGCCAGCAGCGAAGGGGTTGGCTATGGCTACACCTTC.

This rearrangement joins TRBV28 to TRBJ1-1, with D tentatively TRBD1 (6 bases). The CDR3 length is 14 residues. Germline-derived CDR1 and CDR2 are MDHEN and SYDVKM. V was trimmed by 2 bases and J by 6 bases, leaving 13 bases between them. CDR3 residues: CASSLTGRGAEAFF. The CDR3 coding sequence is TGTGCCAGCAGTTTAACAGGGCGAGGGGCTGAAGCTTTCTTT.

This rearrangement joins TRBV7-6 to TRBJ1-3; D is uncertain. CDR1 and CDR2 from the germline V gene are SGHVS and FNYEAQ. V was shortened by 0 bases and J by 0 bases, with 9 bases between the two germline ends. The CDR3 runs 16 residues. CDR3 nucleotide sequence: TGTGCCAGCAGCTTAGCCCCAGGCCTCTCTGGAAACACCATATATTTT. Translating it yields CASSLAPGLSGNTIYF.

This clone was seen once. The chain joins TRBV18 to TRBJ1-2, with 10 bases identical to TRBD1. CDR1 KGHSH and CDR2 LQKENI come from the germline V gene. The J segment lost 6 bases and the V segment lost 6 bases, leaving 13 bases of the junction unmatched. The CDR3 runs 16 residues. The CDR3 sequence: CASSRLGTGERNGYTF. The CDR3 coding sequence is TGTGCCAGCTCGCGACTCGGGACAGGGGAACGGAATGGCTACACCTTC. Based on the CDR3 plus reference TRBV18 and TRBJ1-2, the full variable domain is NAGVMQNPRHLVRRRGQEARLRCSPMKGHSHVYWYRQLPEEGLKFMVYLQKENIIDESGMPKERFSAEFPKEGPSILRIQQVVRGDSAAYFCASSRLGTGERNGYTFGSGTRLTVV.

The chain employs TRBV4-2 and TRBJ1-5; TRBD1 aligns across 9 bases. Germline V CDR1 and CDR2: LGHNA, YNFKEQ. CDR3 length: 16 amino acids. V shed 0 bases, J shed 5 bases, and the junction held 5 bases outside the gene matches. CDR3 coding DNA: TGTGCCAGCAGCCAAGATCCGGGACAGGGTTATCAGCCCCAGCATTTT. This codes for CASSQDPGQGYQPQHF.

The chain combines TRBV5-1 with TRBJ2-7; 8 nucleotides align to TRBD1. CDR1 SGHRS and CDR2 YFSETQ come from the germline V gene. V lost 0 bases to trimming and J lost 7 bases; unmatched junction nucleotides: 12. CDR3 length: 16 residues. The CDR3 DNA sequence: TGCGCCAGCAGCTTGGCCGGGGGACAGGCCCTGGGAGAGCAGTACTTC. Translation gives CASSLAGGQALGEQYF.

This clone was seen only once. The chain is built from TRBV11-2 and TRBJ1-1, with D unresolved. The CDR3 runs 13 residues. The germline V and J ends were trimmed by 5 bases and 2 bases, with 9 bases remaining between them. Germline V lookup: CDR1 SGHAT, CDR2 FQNNGV. The CDR3 spells CASSQQPNTEAFF. The DNA of the CDR3 is TGTGCCAGCAGCCAACAGCCAAACACTGAAGCTTTCTTT. Supplemented by reference TRBV11-2 and TRBJ1-1, the full variable domain reads EAGVAQSPRYKIIEKRQSVAFWCNPISGHATLYWYQQILGQGPKLLIQFQNNGVVDDSQLPKDRFSAERLKGVDSTLKIQPAKLEDSAVYLCASSQQPNTEAFFGQGTRLTVV.

This chain links TRBV3-1 (or the pseudogene TRBV3-2) with TRBJ1-2, with unresolved D. Germline CDR1 is LGHDT and CDR2 is YNNKEL (reference sequence). This CDR3 is 15 amino acids long. The ends were cut back, 5 bases at V and 2 bases at J, with 15 bases in the middle. CDR3 sequence: CASSKGGIRNYGYTF. CDR3 coding DNA: TGTGCCAGCAGCAAAGGAGGCATTCGGAACTATGGCTACACCTTC.

The chain links TRBV2 to TRBJ1-1; TRBD1 agrees at 7 bases. Per the germline V gene, CDR1 is SNHLY and CDR2 is FYNNEI. V lost 7 bases and J lost 1; bases outside the gene matches: 3. CDR3 length equals 13 residues. CDR3: CASKGQWNTEAFF. In nucleotides, the CDR3 is TGTGCCAGCAAGGGACAGTGGAACACTGAAGCTTTCTTT.

V usage is TRBV18 and J usage is TRBJ2-5, with TRBD2 as a possible D gene (6 bases). From germline, CDR1 is KGHSH and CDR2 LQKENI. The V gene lost 3 bases and the J gene lost 3 bases, with 20 bases spanning the gap. The CDR3 runs 17 residues. CDR3 DNA sequence: TGTGCCAGCTCACCCCTCCACGGTAGCGGAGAAAAAGAGACCCAGTACTTC. Amino acid sequence: CASSPLHGSGEKETQYF.

This clone came up a few times. The rearrangement links TRBV4-2 to TRBJ2-2; maybe TRBD2 (7 bases). Looked up from germline, CDR1 is LGHNA and CDR2 is YNFKEQ. Trimming removed 4 bases from V and 7 bases from J, with 10 bases in between. This CDR3 has 13 amino acids. The CDR3 here is CASSPGGGGELFF. The CDR3 nucleotides are TGTGCCAGCAGCCCGGGGGGCGGCGGGGAGCTGTTTTTT.

The sample holds a few counts of this clone. The V call is TRBV14, the J call TRBJ1-2, with a possible D match to TRBD1 (5 bases). The CDR3 has 15 amino acids. V lost 6 bases and J 0 bases, leaving 14 bases between the germline ends. The germline V gene encodes CDR1 SGHDN and CDR2 FVKESK. CDR3 DNA sequence: TGTGCCAGCAGTCGGTTAGGCAGGGCTAACTATGGCTACACCTTC. Protein: CASSRLGRANYGYTF. Using reference TRBV14 and TRBJ1-2 for the parts outside the CDR3, the full variable domain is EAGVTQFPSHSVIEKGQTVTLRCDPISGHDNLYWYRRVMGKEIKFLLHFVKESKQDESGMPNNRFLAERTGGTYSTLKVQPAELEDSGVYFCASSRLGRANYGYTFGSGTRLTVV.

J is TRBJ1-1 and V is TRBV5-1; 10 bases line up with TRBD1. The CDR3 loop spans 16 amino acids. The germline V gene encodes CDR1 SGHRS and CDR2 YFSETQ. The J segment lost 1 base and the V segment lost 1 base, leaving 4 bases of the junction unmatched. The CDR3 DNA sequence: TGCGCCAGCAGCTTGAGACAGGGGGCAGGGAACACTGAAGCTTTCTTT. Translated, it gives CASSLRQGAGNTEAFF.

This clone was seen once. The J gene is TRBJ1-4, the V gene TRBV30, with D perhaps TRBD1 (5 bases). V lost 8 bases to trimming and J lost 5 bases, with 15 bases between them. The CDR3 has 13 residues. From germline, CDR1 is GTSNPN and CDR2 SVGIG (reference sequence). The CDR3 is CARTGQGNEKLFF. The CDR3 nucleotides read TGTGCCCGTACTGGGCAGGGAAATGAAAAACTGTTTTTT.

The chain's CDR3 is CASSPGTANNEKLFF. The CDR3 coding sequence is TGTGCCAGCAGCCCCGGGACAGCTAATAATGAAAAACTGTTTTTT. The rearrangement joins TRBV28 to TRBJ1-4; 7 bases align to TRBD1. V was pared by 6 bases and J by 4 bases, with 8 bases of the junction left unmatched. From germline, CDR1 is MDHEN and CDR2 SYDVKM. There are 15 residues in the CDR3.

The chain combines TRBV6-5 with TRBJ2-7; weak D call: TRBD2 (6 bases). From germline, CDR1 is MNHEY and CDR2 SVGAGI. The CDR3 extends over 15 amino acids. Deletions cut 4 bases from V and 2 bases from J, with 15 bases between. The CDR3 loop is CASSFRGVPPYEQYF. The DNA for the CDR3 is TGTGCCAGCAGTTTCCGCGGGGTCCCTCCCTACGAGCAGTACTTC.

The V and J genes are TRBV3-1 (or the pseudogene TRBV3-2) and TRBJ2-1, with D possibly matching TRBD2 (6 bases). There are 14 residues in the CDR3. From germline, CDR1 is LGHDT and CDR2 YNNKEL (reference sequence). V lost 3 bases and J 10 bases, leaving 16 bases between the germline ends. The CDR3 sequence is CASSHGLFGSEQFF. CDR3 sequence (DNA): TGTGCCAGCAGCCACGGACTATTCGGTTCGGAGCAGTTCTTC.

Worth noting for this clone: The same CDR3 is also encoded by other DNA sequences in this sample. The chain couples TRBV9 to TRBJ1-1; possibly TRBD1 for D (5 bases). Germline V gene data show CDR1 as SGDLS and CDR2 as YYNGEE. There are 14 residues in the CDR3. V lost 0 bases and J lost 1, with 7 bases in between. DNA of the CDR3: TGTGCCAGCAGCGTAGGTACAGGGAACACTGAAGCTTTCTTT. It encodes CASSVGTGNTEAFF.

The rearrangement joins TRBV7-6 to TRBJ1-4, with TRBD1 as a possible D gene (6 bases). V was pared by 8 bases and J by 7 bases, with 17 bases between. This CDR3 spans 14 amino acids. Germline V gene lookup returns CDR1 SGHVS and CDR2 FNYEAQ. The chain's CDR3 is CASPSNRAPEKLFF. The DNA for the CDR3 is TGTGCCAGCCCATCGAACAGGGCACCTGAAAAACTGTTTTTT.